This entry lists 4 T cell receptor beta chains sequenced from one sample in a study of CD8+ T cells in alopecia areata. Extracted RNA was reverse transcribed into cDNA, the sequencing template. The table came from immunoSEQ multiplex PCR; TCRdb's copy has only in-frame clones and leaves some out. The sample contains roughly 100,000 clones, 55% of which appear only once. The material sequenced was CD4+ T cells sorted from blood. All receptors come from a human donor in good health.

This clone was found many times. V usage is TRBV7-2 and J usage is TRBJ2-6; tentative D call: TRBD1 (5 bases). V was clipped by 4 bases and J by 0 bases, with 13 bases between them. In germline, CDR1 is SGHTA, CDR2 FQGNSA. The CDR3 contains 17 residues. CDR3 in DNA: TGTGCCAGCAGCTCACAGGTTGTGAGCTCTGGGGCCAACGTCCTGACTTTC. Its translation: CASSSQVVSSGANVLTF.

This clone was seen more than once but under ten times. The gene calls are TRBV7-2 and TRBJ2-1, with TRBD1 matching over 9 bases. This CDR3 contains 16 residues. J lost 3 bases, V lost 5 bases, and 8 bases had no gene match. The germline V gene encodes CDR1 SGHTA and CDR2 FQGNSA. In nucleotides, the CDR3 is TGTGCCAGCAGCCTCCGGGACAGGGATCACTACAATGAGCAGTTCTTC. Translation: CASSLRDRDHYNEQFF.

The J gene is TRBJ2-7, the V gene TRBV25-1, with D uncertain. V was shortened by 1 base and J by 5 bases, with 9 bases between the two germline ends. Germline V gene lookup returns CDR1 MGHDK and CDR2 SYGVNS. CDR3 length equals 13 residues. CDR3 coding DNA: TGTGCCAGCAGTGAATCCCTTAGCCACGAGCAGTACTTC. Translation: CASSESLSHEQYF.

This clone was picked up a small number of times. V gene TRBV4-2 combines with J gene TRBJ2-3; D is undetermined. Between the trimmed V and J ends, which lost 1 base and 4 bases, there was a span of 12 bases. The CDR3 length is 15 residues. Germline assignment: CDR1 LGHNA and CDR2 YNFKEQ. The CDR3 is CASSQGVDSSDTQYF. CDR3 in DNA: TGTGCCAGCAGCCAAGGGGTAGATTCATCAGATACGCAGTATTTT.